This T cell receptor beta chain was recovered during a study of cytomegalovirus exposure and HLA in healthy donors. Notes on the study in general: High sensitivity and specificity were reportedly achieved when the classifier diagnosed cytomegalovirus status. As a later analysis showed, several of the most significant clusters appeared to be linked to common viral pathogens.

Worth noting for this clone: What it recognizes is unknown.

Both 60 Vbeta primers and 13 Jbeta primers went into the PCR. Some clones are missing from TCRdb's copy, which holds only in-frame ones; the method was immunoSEQ multiplex PCR. The sample carries around 99,000 clones, 80% to 85% recorded once. Donors had nominal health at sampling but likely had unrecorded immune exposures. This receptor was identified in a woman aged 25 to 39 in good health and CMV-seronegative. The sequenced sample was PBMCs.

The CDR3 DNA reads as TGTGCCAGCAGCTCCCGTTTGAACACCGGGGAGCTGTTTTTT. Amino acid sequence: CASSSRLNTGELFF. The chain is built from TRBV7-2 and TRBJ2-2, with D unclear. The CDR3 has 14 amino acids. Germline V gene lookup returns CDR1 SGHTA and CDR2 FQGNSA. The V gene lost 4 bases and the J gene lost 1 base, with 7 bases spanning the gap.